The 30 T cell receptor beta chains presented below share a single source sample, sequenced in a study of blood T cells in healthy people across ages. It was with a sample-barcoded 5' primer and a J-beta primer mix that a second PCR of roughly 7 to 12 cycles was run. TCRdb used MiXCR to reprocess the 5' RACE reads, holding one entry per CDR3 protein. The table includes around 1,800,000 distinct CDR3 sequences, more than 35% detected once. Sequencing was performed on blood. The receptors shown here come from a human donor in good health.

This clonotype turned up a few times. Mismatch with germline at one junction end may stem from a read error. The V gene is TRBV6-5, the J gene TRBJ1-2; D unclear. Germline-derived CDR1 and CDR2 are MNHEY and SVGAGI. This CDR3 is 15 amino acids long. The DNA of the CDR3 is TGTGCCAGCAGCACCAAAATCGCCTTAAGAGATGGTTACACCTTC. Its translation: CASSTKIALRDGYTF.

This clonotype was observed many times. J is TRBJ2-1 and V is TRBV20-1; D may match TRBD1 or TRBD2 (6 bases each). This CDR3 has 13 amino acids. With 2 bases removed from V and 7 bases from J, the gap between germline ends came to 12 bases. CDR1 is DFQATT, CDR2 SNEGSKA, per germline (reference sequence). CDR3: CSARRGPENEQFF. In DNA, the CDR3 is TGCAGTGCTAGACGGGGGCCGGAAAATGAGCAGTTCTTC.

V is TRBV7-9 and J is TRBJ1-1, with D maybe TRBD1 (5 bases). This CDR3 is 14 amino acids long. V gave up 1 base and J gave up 3 bases, with 9 bases separating them. Per the germline V gene, CDR1 is SEHNR and CDR2 is FQNEAQ (reference sequence). The CDR3: CASSLVRDYTEAFF. Here the CDR3 DNA reads TGTGCCAGCAGCTTAGTAAGGGACTACACTGAAGCTTTCTTT.

The V call is TRBV15, the J call TRBJ1-2; unclear D gene. Germline CDR1 is LNHNV and CDR2 is YYDKDF (reference sequence). Trimming took 1 base from V and 3 from J, leaving 21 bases between them. The CDR3 has 18 amino acids. The CDR3 bases are TGTGCCACCAGCAGAGGTTATGAGGAAGTAGACCTAGACTATGGCTACACCTTC. Residues: CATSRGYEEVDLDYGYTF. Full variable domain (rest looked up from reference TRBV15 and TRBJ1-2): DAMVIQNPRYQVTQFGKPVTLSCSQTLNHNVMYWYQQKSSQAPKLLFHYYDKDFNNEADTPDNFQSRRPNTSFCFLDIRSPGLGDTAMYLCATSRGYEEVDLDYGYTFGSGTRLTVV.

The table lists this clonotype with a few counts. This rearrangement joins TRBV9 to TRBJ2-5; 12 bases agree with TRBD2. This CDR3 comprises 16 residues. Germline assignment: CDR1 SGDLS and CDR2 YYNGEE. Germline trimming cut 4 bases from V and 5 bases from J; bases unmatched to any gene: 9. CDR3 residues: CASSTDRTSGEETQYF. CDR3 nucleotide sequence: TGTGCCAGCAGCACCGATCGGACTAGCGGGGAGGAGACCCAGTACTTC.

This clonotype was detected ten times or more. The CDR3 sequence is CAISESGQFYGYTF. As DNA, the CDR3 is TGTGCCATCAGTGAATCAGGACAGTTCTATGGCTACACCTTC. The J gene is TRBJ1-2, the V gene TRBV10-3; TRBD1 might be the D (6 bases). Trimming shortened V by 3 bases and J by 4 bases, and 12 bases separated the two germline ends. The CDR3 contains 14 residues. From germline, CDR1 is ENHRY and CDR2 SYGVKD.

The chain combines TRBV7-9 with TRBJ2-7; tentatively, D is TRBD1 (7 bases). This CDR3 is 16 amino acids long. Germline V gene lookup returns CDR1 SEHNR and CDR2 FQNEAQ (reference sequence). Trimming cost V 2 bases and J 0 bases, with 14 bases left between them. The CDR3, as DNA: TGTGCCAGCAGCTTATTGGGGGGACAGATCTCCTACGAGCAGTACTTC. Protein: CASSLLGGQISYEQYF.

The chain has TRBV20-1 and TRBJ2-5; TRBD1 agrees at 12 bases. In germline, CDR1 is DFQATT, CDR2 SNEGSKA (reference sequence). This CDR3 has 15 amino acids. V dropped 3 bases and J dropped 11; count of bases not matched to a gene: 13. Here the CDR3 DNA reads TGCAGTGCTAGGCGACCGGGACAGGGGGCTATAGGGCAGTACTTC. Amino acid sequence: CSARRPGQGAIGQYF.

V and J are TRBV28 and TRBJ2-1; D might be TRBD2 (6 bases). The CDR3 is made up of 17 amino acids. V lost 3 bases and J lost 7, with 22 bases in between. Germline V gene sequence: CDR1 MDHEN, CDR2 SYDVKM. The CDR3 coding sequence is TGTGCCAGCAGTTTGGCAACCTCGGGACTGATAAGGAATGAGCAGTTCTTC. Translating gives CASSLATSGLIRNEQFF.

This clonotype was found many times. The chain joins TRBV29-1 to TRBJ2-3; D unclear. This CDR3 comprises 10 residues. V lost 6 bases and J 2 bases, leaving 3 bases between the germline ends. Germline V gene lookup returns CDR1 SQVTM and CDR2 ANQGSEA. CDR3 DNA: TGCAGCGTCTACACAGATACGCAGTATTTT. Encoded protein: CSVYTDTQYF.

V and J are TRBV12-3 or TRBV12-4 and TRBJ2-1; the match to TRBD2 covers 11 bases. The tail of the sequence fits TRBJ2-7 better, so the J call may be wrong. The CDR3 totals 15 residues. CDR3 sequence reads: CASSLSGGAPDEQYF. In DNA form, the CDR3 reads TGTGCCAGCAGTCTTAGCGGGGGGGCCCCCGATGAGCAGTACTTC.

The chain combines TRBV28 with TRBJ2-4, with 7 positions matching TRBD2. The closer fit of TRBJ2-7 to the DNA end suggests the J call may be wrong. Germline CDR1 and CDR2: MDHEN and SYDVKM. This CDR3 spans 13 amino acids. This CDR3 is CASFIGTKNEQYF. DNA of the CDR3: TGTGCCAGCTTTATCGGGACTAAAAACGAGCAGTACTTC.

This clonotype was picked up a small number of times. The rearrangement joins TRBV29-1 to TRBJ2-3; 9 bases agree with TRBD2. Germline-derived CDR1 and CDR2 are SQVTM and ANQGSEA. V trimming: 4 bases; J trimming: 11 bases; junction bases outside the gene matches: 13. The CDR3 consists of 14 residues. In DNA form, the CDR3 reads TGCAGCGTTGTTCTTGCTAGCGGGGACCTAGGGCAGTATTTT. Translation: CSVVLASGDLGQYF.

V and J are TRBV28 and TRBJ1-2; tentatively, D is TRBD1 (5 bases). V was clipped by 8 bases and J by 7 bases, with 17 bases between them. The germline V gene encodes CDR1 MDHEN and CDR2 SYDVKM. CDR3 length: 13 amino acids. The CDR3 region is CASRGETNLGYTF. As DNA, the CDR3 is TGTGCCAGCCGGGGGGAGACAAACCTTGGCTACACCTTC.

V usage is TRBV5-1 and J usage is TRBJ1-2; 10 bases line up with TRBD1. Unmatched junction bases numbered 7, after V lost 0 bases and J lost 8 bases. The CDR3 contains 15 residues. Germline V lookup: CDR1 SGHRS, CDR2 YFSETQ. In DNA form, the CDR3 reads TGCGCCAGCAGCTTGGGACAGGGGGCGAGTAAAGGCTACACCTTC. Its translation is CASSLGQGASKGYTF.

V usage is TRBV28 and J usage is TRBJ1-1; D remains ambiguous. This CDR3 contains 13 residues. CDR1 and CDR2 from the germline V gene are MDHEN and SYDVKM. Trimming pared 3 bases from V and 3 bases from J, leaving 8 bases between. The CDR3 is CASSLDVYTEAFF. CDR3 nucleotide sequence: TGTGCCAGCAGTTTGGATGTGTACACTGAAGCTTTCTTT.

V usage is TRBV3-1 and J usage is TRBJ2-5; D tentatively reads TRBD1 or TRBD2 (5 bases each). Matching the DNA end better, TRBJ2-7 makes the J call doubtful. Germline V CDR1 and CDR2: LGHDT, YNNKEL (reference sequence). There are 14 residues in the CDR3. The CDR3 is CASSQRDGGYEQYF. In DNA form, the CDR3 reads TGTGCCAGCAGCCAAAGGGACGGAGGTTACGAGCAGTACTTC.

Remarks on this clonotype: At one end, the junction sequence differs from germline, possibly due to a read error. This chain joins TRBV6-5 and TRBJ1-6, with D unresolved. Germline CDR1 and CDR2: MNHEY and SVGAGI. The CDR3 sequence is 13 residues long. In nucleotides, the CDR3 is TGTGCCAGTAGTTATTTGGCGAATTCATCCCTCCACTTT. It is translated as CASSYLANSSLHF.

The chain employs TRBV3-1 and TRBJ1-1; D is ambiguous. Trimming removed 1 base from V and 1 base from J, with 10 bases in between. Germline-derived CDR1 and CDR2 are LGHDT and YNNKEL (reference sequence). This CDR3 has 15 residues. CDR3 sequence: CASSQVSKANTEAFF. CDR3 coding DNA: TGTGCCAGCAGCCAAGTATCCAAAGCGAACACTGAAGCTTTCTTT. The entire variable domain, with the rest obtained from reference TRBV3-1 and TRBJ1-1, is as follows: DTAVSQTPKYLVTQMGNDKSIKCEQNLGHDTMYWYKQDSKKFLKIMFSYNNKELIINETVPNRFSPKSPDKAHLNLHINSLELGDSAVYFCASSQVSKANTEAFFGQGTRLTVV.

About this clonotype: The junction shows a germline mismatch at one end, possibly a read error. The chain recombines TRBV24-1 with TRBJ1-1; perhaps TRBD1 as D (6 bases). The CDR3 length is 14 residues. In germline, CDR1 is KGHDR, CDR2 SFDVKD. The CDR3 nucleotides are TGTGCCACCAGTGATTTCAGGGACACGACTGGAGCTTTCTTT. Amino acids: CATSDFRDTTGAFF.

This clonotype was observed a single time. The genes are TRBV15 and TRBJ1-1; D remains ambiguous. The CDR3 has 20 residues. Trimming removed 4 bases at V and 2 bases at J, with 29 bases between. From germline, CDR1 is LNHNV and CDR2 YYDKDF (reference sequence). The DNA of the CDR3 is TGTGCCACCAGCAAAAGACCTAATTTCTGGGGTATGGGCCGTAACACTGAAGCTTTCTTT. Protein product: CATSKRPNFWGMGRNTEAFF.

The chain recombines TRBV20-1 with TRBJ1-5, with D maybe TRBD1 (5 bases). There are 14 residues in the CDR3. Trimming removed 4 bases at V and 9 bases at J, with 19 bases between. Germline V CDR1 and CDR2: DFQATT, SNEGSKA (reference sequence). The CDR3 DNA reads TGCAGTGCTAAAAGACCGTTTTGGGGGGGGCCCCAGCATTTT. Translation: CSAKRPFWGGPQHF.

This clonotype was recorded only once. No conserved phenylalanine or tryptophan is present at the end of the CDR3, so a read error is the likely explanation. The J gene is TRBJ2-7, the V gene TRBV6-5, with a tentative D call TRBD1 (6 bases). V was cut by 6 bases and J by 3 bases, with 15 bases left in between. Germline assignment: CDR1 MNHEY and CDR2 SVGAGI. The CDR3 extends over 14 amino acids. In DNA form, the CDR3 reads TGTGCCAGCAGCAGAGGACAGTCTAACTACGAGCAGTACTGC. This gives the protein CASSRGQSNYEQYC.

This clonotype was detected only a few times. This chain connects TRBV12-3 or TRBV12-4 to TRBJ2-3; the D is unclear. The CDR3 sequence is 14 residues long. Trimming shortened V by 6 bases and J by 6 bases, and 16 bases separated the two germline ends. CDR3 sequence: CASSMTDTRDTQYF. The CDR3 DNA sequence: TGTGCCAGCAGCATGACGGATACCAGGGATACGCAGTATTTT.

There are many counts of this clonotype. V gene TRBV29-1 combines with J gene TRBJ2-3, with a tentative D call TRBD2 (5 bases). Germline V gene lookup returns CDR1 SQVTM and CDR2 ANQGSEA. Trimming removed 6 bases at V and 2 bases at J, with 9 bases between. The CDR3 sequence is 12 residues long. The DNA for the CDR3 is TGCAGCGTCGGGAAAAACACAGATACGCAGTATTTT. Amino acids: CSVGKNTDTQYF.

This clonotype appeared a few times. V gene TRBV11-2 combines with J gene TRBJ2-5; possibly TRBD1 for D (6 bases). The CDR3 loop spans 15 amino acids. Trimming stripped 3 bases from V and 0 bases from J, with 11 bases between. Germline V gives CDR1 SGHAT, CDR2 FQNNGV. CDR3 residues: CASSFTGLYQETQYF. The CDR3 DNA sequence: TGTGCCAGCAGCTTCACAGGGTTGTACCAAGAGACCCAGTACTTC.

The CDR3 DNA follows: TGCAGTGCTAGACCTCGGGACAGGGTTATCTATGGCTACACCTTC. Translated, it gives CSARPRDRVIYGYTF. The V and J genes are TRBV20-1 and TRBJ1-2; 9 positions agree with TRBD1. This CDR3 comprises 15 residues. Per germline, CDR1 DFQATT and CDR2 SNEGSKA (reference sequence). With V trimmed by 2 bases and J by 4 bases, 8 bases remained unmatched.

The chain couples TRBV20-1 to TRBJ1-5, with D uncertain. Trimming stripped 6 bases from V and 6 bases from J, with 12 bases between. The CDR3 sequence is 12 residues long. Germline V gene lookup returns CDR1 DFQATT and CDR2 SNEGSKA (reference sequence). CDR3 nucleotide sequence: TGCAGTGCCAGGTTTGAAGGTCAGCCCCAGCATTTT. Its protein product is CSARFEGQPQHF.

The rearrangement links TRBV7-3 to TRBJ2-5, with D perhaps assigned TRBD1 or TRBD2 (5 bases each). With 2 bases removed from V and 5 bases from J, the gap between germline ends came to 12 bases. The CDR3 has 14 amino acids. The germline V gene has CDR1 SGHTA and CDR2 FQGTGA. CDR3 sequence (DNA): TGTGCCAGCAGCTTATGGGGGTCTCGGGAGACCCAGTACTTC. This gives the protein CASSLWGSRETQYF.

In regard to this clonotype: Because the CDR3 is missing its conserved closing phenylalanine or tryptophan, this is likely a read error. The rearrangement joins TRBV28 to TRBJ1-6; D is ambiguous. This CDR3 comprises 14 residues. Trimming removed 3 bases at V and 5 bases at J, with 8 bases between. Germline V CDR1 and CDR2: MDHEN, SYDVKM. CDR3 nucleotides: TGTGCCAGCAGTTTCTGGGGTAATAATTCACCCCTCCACTGT. Translated: CASSFWGNNSPLHC.